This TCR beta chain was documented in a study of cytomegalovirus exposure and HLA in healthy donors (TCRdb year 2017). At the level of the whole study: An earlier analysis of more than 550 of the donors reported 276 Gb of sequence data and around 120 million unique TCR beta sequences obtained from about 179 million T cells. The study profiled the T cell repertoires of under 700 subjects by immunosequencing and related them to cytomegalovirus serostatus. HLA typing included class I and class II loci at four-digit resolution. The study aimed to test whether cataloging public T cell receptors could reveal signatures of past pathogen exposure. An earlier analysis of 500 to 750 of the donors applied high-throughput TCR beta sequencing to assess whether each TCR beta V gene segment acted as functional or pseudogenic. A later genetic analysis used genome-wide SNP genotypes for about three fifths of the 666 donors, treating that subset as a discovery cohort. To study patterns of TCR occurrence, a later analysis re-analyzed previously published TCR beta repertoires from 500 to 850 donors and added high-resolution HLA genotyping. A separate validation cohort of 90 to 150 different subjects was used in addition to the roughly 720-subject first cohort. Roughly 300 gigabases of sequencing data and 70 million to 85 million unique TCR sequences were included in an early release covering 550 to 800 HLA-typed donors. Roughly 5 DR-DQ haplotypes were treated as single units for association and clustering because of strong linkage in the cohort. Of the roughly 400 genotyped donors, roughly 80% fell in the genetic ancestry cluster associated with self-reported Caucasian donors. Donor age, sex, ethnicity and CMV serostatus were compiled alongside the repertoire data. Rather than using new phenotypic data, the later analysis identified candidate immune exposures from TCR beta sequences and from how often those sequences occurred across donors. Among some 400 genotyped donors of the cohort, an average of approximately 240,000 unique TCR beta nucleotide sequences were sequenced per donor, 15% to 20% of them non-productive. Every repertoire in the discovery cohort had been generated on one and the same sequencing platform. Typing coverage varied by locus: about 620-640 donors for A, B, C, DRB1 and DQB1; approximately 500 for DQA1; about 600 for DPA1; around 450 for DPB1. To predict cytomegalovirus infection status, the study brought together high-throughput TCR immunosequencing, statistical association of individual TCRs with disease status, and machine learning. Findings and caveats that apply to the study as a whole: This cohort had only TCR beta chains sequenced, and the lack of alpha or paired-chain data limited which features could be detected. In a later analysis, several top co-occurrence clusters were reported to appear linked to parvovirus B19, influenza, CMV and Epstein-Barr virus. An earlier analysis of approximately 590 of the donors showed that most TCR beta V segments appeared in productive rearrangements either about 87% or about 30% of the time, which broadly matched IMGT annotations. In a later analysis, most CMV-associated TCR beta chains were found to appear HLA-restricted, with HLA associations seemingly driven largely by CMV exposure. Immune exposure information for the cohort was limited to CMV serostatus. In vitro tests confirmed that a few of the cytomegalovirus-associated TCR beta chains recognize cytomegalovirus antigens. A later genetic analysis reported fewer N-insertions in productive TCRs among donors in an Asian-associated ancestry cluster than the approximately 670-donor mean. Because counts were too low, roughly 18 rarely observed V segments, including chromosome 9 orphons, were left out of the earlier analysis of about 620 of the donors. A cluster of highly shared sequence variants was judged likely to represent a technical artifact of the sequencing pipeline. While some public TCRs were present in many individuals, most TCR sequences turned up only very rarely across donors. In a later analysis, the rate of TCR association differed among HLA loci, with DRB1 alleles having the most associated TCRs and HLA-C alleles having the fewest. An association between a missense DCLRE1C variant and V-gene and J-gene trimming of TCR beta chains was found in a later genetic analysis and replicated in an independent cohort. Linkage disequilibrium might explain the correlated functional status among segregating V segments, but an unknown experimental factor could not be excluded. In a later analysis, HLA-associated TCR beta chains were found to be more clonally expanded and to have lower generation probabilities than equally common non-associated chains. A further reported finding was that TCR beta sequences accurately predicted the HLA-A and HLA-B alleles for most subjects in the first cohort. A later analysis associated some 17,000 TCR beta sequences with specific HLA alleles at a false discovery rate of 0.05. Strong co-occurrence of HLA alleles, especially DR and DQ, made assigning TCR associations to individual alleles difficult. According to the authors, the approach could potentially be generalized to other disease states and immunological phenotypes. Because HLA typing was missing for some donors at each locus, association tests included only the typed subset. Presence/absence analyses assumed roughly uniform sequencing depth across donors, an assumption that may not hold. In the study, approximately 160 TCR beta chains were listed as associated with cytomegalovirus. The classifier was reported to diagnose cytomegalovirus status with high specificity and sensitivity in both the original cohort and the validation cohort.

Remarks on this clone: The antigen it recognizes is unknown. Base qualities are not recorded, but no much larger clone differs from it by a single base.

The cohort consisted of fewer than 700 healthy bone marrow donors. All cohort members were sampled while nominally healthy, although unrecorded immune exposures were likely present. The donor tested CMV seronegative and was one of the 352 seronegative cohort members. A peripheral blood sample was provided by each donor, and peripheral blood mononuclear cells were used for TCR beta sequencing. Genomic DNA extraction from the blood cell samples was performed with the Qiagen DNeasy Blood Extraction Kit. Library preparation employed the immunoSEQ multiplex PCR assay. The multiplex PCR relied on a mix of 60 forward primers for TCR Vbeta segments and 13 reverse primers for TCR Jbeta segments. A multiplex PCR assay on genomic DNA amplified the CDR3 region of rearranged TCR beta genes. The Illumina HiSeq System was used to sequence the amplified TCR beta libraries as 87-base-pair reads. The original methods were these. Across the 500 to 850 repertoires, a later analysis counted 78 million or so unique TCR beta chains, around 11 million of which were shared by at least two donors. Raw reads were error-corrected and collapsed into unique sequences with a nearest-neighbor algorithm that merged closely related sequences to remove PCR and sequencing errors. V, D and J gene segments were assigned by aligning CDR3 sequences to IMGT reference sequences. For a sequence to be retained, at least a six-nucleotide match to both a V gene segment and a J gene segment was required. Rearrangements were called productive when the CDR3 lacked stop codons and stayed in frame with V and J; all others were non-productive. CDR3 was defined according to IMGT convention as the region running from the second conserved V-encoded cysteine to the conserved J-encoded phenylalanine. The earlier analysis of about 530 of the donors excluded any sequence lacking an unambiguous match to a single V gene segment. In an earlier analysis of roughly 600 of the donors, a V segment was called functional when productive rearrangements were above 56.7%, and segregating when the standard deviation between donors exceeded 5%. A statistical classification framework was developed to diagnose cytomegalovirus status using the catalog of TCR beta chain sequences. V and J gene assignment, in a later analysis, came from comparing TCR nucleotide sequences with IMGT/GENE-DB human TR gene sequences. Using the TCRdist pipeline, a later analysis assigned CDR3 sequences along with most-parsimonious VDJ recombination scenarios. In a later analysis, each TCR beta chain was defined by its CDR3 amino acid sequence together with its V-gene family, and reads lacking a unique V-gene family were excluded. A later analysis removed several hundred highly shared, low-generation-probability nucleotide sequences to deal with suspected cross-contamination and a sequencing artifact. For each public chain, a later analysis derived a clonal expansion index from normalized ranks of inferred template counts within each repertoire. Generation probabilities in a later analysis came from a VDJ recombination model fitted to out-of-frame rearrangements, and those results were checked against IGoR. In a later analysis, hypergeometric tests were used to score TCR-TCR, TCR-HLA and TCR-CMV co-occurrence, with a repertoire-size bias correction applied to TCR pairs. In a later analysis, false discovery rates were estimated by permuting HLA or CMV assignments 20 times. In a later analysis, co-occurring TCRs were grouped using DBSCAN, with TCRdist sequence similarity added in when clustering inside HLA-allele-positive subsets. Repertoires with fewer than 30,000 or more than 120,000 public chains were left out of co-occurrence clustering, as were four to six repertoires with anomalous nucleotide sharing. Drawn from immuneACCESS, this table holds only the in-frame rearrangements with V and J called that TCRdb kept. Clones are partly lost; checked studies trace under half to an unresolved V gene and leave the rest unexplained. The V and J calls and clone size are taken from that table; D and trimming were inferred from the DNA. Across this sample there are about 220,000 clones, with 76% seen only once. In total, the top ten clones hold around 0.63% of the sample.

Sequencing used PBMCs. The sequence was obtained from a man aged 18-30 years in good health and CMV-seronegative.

Here is the DNA: TGTGCCTGGAGTCTTCAGGGGTCTCAGCCCCAGCATTTT. Its protein product is CAWSLQGSQPQHF. Here the chain combines TRBV30 and TRBJ1-5, and perhaps TRBD1 as D gene, on 6 matching bases. The CDR3 numbers 13 residues from cysteine through phenylalanine. Only the CDR3 portion is preserved as DNA: 39 bases, with reading frame beginning at the first base. CDR1 and CDR2, looked up from the germline V gene (reference sequence), are GTSNPN and SVGIG. The trim is 2 bases for V and 6 bases for J, with a gap of 11 bases between the germline ends.